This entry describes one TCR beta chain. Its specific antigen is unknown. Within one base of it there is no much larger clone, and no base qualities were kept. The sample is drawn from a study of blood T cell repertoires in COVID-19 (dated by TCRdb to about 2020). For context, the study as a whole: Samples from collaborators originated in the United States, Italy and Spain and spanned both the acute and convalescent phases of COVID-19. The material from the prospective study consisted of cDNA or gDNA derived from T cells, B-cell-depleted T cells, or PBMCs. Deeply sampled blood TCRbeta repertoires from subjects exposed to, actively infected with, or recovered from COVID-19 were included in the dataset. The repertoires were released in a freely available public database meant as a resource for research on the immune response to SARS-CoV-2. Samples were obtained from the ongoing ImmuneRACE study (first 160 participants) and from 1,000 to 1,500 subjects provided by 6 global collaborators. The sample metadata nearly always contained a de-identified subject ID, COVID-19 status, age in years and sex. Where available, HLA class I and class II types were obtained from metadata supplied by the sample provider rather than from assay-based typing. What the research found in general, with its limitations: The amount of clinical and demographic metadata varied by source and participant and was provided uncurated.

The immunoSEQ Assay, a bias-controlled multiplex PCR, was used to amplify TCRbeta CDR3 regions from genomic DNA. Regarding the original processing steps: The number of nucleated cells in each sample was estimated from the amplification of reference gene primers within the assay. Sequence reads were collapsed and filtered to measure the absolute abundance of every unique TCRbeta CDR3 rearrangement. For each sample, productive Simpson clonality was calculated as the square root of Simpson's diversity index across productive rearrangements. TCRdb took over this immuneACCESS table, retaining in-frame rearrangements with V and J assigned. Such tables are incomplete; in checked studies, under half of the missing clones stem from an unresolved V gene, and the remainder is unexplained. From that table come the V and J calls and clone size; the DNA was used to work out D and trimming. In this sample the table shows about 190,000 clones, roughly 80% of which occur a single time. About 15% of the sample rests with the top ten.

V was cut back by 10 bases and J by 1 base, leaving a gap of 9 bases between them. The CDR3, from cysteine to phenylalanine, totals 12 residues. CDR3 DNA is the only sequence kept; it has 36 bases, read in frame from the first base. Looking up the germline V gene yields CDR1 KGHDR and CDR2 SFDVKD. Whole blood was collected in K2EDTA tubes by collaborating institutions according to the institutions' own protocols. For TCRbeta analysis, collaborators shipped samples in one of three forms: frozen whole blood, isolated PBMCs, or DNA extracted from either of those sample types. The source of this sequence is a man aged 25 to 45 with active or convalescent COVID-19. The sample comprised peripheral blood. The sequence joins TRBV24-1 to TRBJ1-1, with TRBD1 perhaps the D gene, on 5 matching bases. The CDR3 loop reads CATRQGNTEAFF. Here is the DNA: TGTGCCACTCGTCAGGGGAACACTGAAGCTTTCTTT.